This T cell receptor (beta chain) is from a study of OX40 agonist ivuxolimab in advanced cancers. Germline lookup yields CDR1 MNHEY and CDR2 SMNVEV (reference sequence). V lost 1 base to trimming and J lost 4 bases; unmatched junction nucleotides: 6. The CDR3 length is 17 residues. This table comes from immunoSEQ multiplex PCR, and its TCRdb copy is limited to in-frame clones, with some not included. The sample yields about 75,000 clones, about 85% seen once. The sequence derives from an adult with an advanced solid tumor such as melanoma, head and neck, liver or kidney cancer. The rearrangement uses TRBV27 and TRBJ1-6; the match to TRBD1 covers 8 bases. Sequencing used CD4+ or CD8+ T cells sorted from blood, obtained in a trial of the OX40 agonist ivuxolimab. CDR3 sequence (DNA): TGTGCCAGCAGTTTATGGGCAGGGGGCCAATATAATTCACCCCTCCACTTT. Translation: CASSLWAGGQYNSPLHF.